This passage covers 16 T cell receptor beta chains from one sample sequenced in a study of blood T cells in healthy people across ages. Sample-barcoded 5' priming and a J-beta primer mix drove a second PCR of 7 to 11 cycles. In TCRdb, the 5' RACE reads were re-called with MiXCR into one record per CDR3 protein. This sample has around 1,800,000 distinct CDR3 sequences, with approximately 40% found just once. The sample taken for sequencing was blood. The receptors come from a human donor in good health.

V usage is TRBV2 and J usage is TRBJ1-6; the D gene is possibly TRBD1 (6 bases). Germline V gene lookup returns CDR1 SNHLY and CDR2 FYNNEI. This CDR3 has 15 residues. V shed 6 bases and J shed 5 bases, with 14 bases lying between them. The DNA of the CDR3 is TGTGCCAGCAGCGACGACAGGCTGGATAATTCACCCCTCCACTTT. This encodes CASSDDRLDNSPLHF.

The chain is built from TRBV3-1 and TRBJ2-3, with D tentatively TRBD2 (5 bases). The V and J ends lost 0 bases and 3 bases respectively, with 13 bases between them. The CDR3 runs to 16 residues. Germline loops: CDR1 LGHDT, CDR2 YNNKEL (reference sequence). The CDR3 sequence: CASSQDLGALTDTQYF. The DNA for the CDR3 is TGTGCCAGCAGCCAAGATCTGGGAGCTCTGACAGATACGCAGTATTTT.

This clonotype was observed a single time. Since a much larger clone is just one base distant, this may be a read error. This chain joins TRBV4-2 and TRBJ2-3, with D perhaps TRBD2 (6 bases). The CDR3 runs 14 residues. From germline, CDR1 is LGHNA and CDR2 YNFKEQ. CDR3 DNA sequence: TGTGCCAGCAACCAAGAAGCGCGGGGAGATACGCAGTATTTT. Its translation: CASNQEARGDTQYF.

The V and J genes are TRBV6-5 and TRBJ1-2; no firm D call. Germline V CDR1 and CDR2: MNHEY, SVGAGI. The CDR3 runs to 12 residues. Trimming pared 6 bases from V and 2 bases from J, leaving 7 bases between. The CDR3 reads CASRSTNYGYTF. In nucleotides, the CDR3 is TGTGCCAGCAGATCCACCAACTATGGCTACACCTTC.

The V call is TRBV4-2, the J call TRBJ2-1; 12 positions agree with TRBD2. In germline, CDR1 is LGHNA, CDR2 YNFKEQ. The CDR3 runs to 19 residues. V shed 0 bases, J shed 0 bases, and the junction held 6 bases outside the gene matches. CDR3 in DNA: TGTGCCAGCAGCCAAGAGGGGCTAGCGGGGGGGCGCTCCTACAATGAGCAGTTCTTC. Translation gives CASSQEGLAGGRSYNEQFF.

In its sample, this clonotype was seen a few times. The chain uses TRBV28 and TRBJ2-1, with 10 bases that match TRBD2. Germline V gene sequence: CDR1 MDHEN, CDR2 SYDVKM. J gave up 2 bases and V 6 bases, and 25 bases lay outside the gene matches. The CDR3 runs 22 residues. CDR3 region: CASSPYLDGLAGDPRPYNEQFF. In nucleotides, the CDR3 is TGTGCCAGCAGCCCTTACCTAGATGGTCTAGCGGGGGACCCAAGACCCTACAATGAGCAGTTCTTC.

The chain employs TRBV4-3 and TRBJ2-5; 8 nucleotides line up with TRBD2. There are 19 residues in the CDR3. After removal of 0 bases from V and 0 bases from J, the junction contained 12 bases not matched to a gene. Per the germline V gene, CDR1 is LGHNA and CDR2 is YSLEER. The CDR3 is CASSQERVSGGEYQETQYF. The CDR3 DNA is TGCGCCAGCAGCCAAGAAAGGGTGAGCGGGGGAGAGTACCAAGAGACCCAGTACTTC.

This clonotype was seen only once. The CDR3 does not close with the conserved phenylalanine or tryptophan, likely indicating a read error. The genes are TRBV4-1 and TRBJ2-5, with 7 bases lining up with TRBD1. Per the germline V gene, CDR1 is MGHRA and CDR2 is YSYEKL. CDR3 length: 15 residues. This CDR3 is CASSQEGTVQKTQYC. In DNA form, the CDR3 reads TGCGCCAGCAGCCAAGAAGGGACAGTCCAAAAGACCCAGTACTGC.

Only a few counts were recorded for this clonotype. The chain uses TRBV20-1 and TRBJ2-1; the match to TRBD2 covers 7 bases. The germline CDR1 and CDR2 sequences are DFQATT and SNEGSKA (reference sequence). With V trimmed by 6 bases and J by 5 bases, 7 bases remained unmatched. The CDR3 length is 13 residues. The CDR3 here is CSAPTSSHNEQFF. The CDR3 bases are TGCAGTGCCCCGACTAGCAGTCACAATGAGCAGTTCTTC.

This clonotype has at least ten counts. The rearrangement joins TRBV7-6 to TRBJ2-3; perhaps TRBD1 as D (7 bases). The germline V and J ends were trimmed by 3 bases and 0 bases, with 16 bases remaining between them. The CDR3 spans 17 residues. CDR1 and CDR2 (germline): SGHVS, FNYEAQ. The CDR3 DNA sequence: TGTGCCAGCAGCTTCGACCCGCGGGGACAGAGCACAGATACGCAGTATTTT. This codes for CASSFDPRGQSTDTQYF.

This clonotype was detected many times. The rearrangement uses TRBV20-1 and TRBJ2-7; D gene uncertain. CDR1 and CDR2 from the germline V gene are DFQATT and SNEGSKA (reference sequence). The CDR3 covers 12 residues. V lost 4 bases and J lost 3, with 10 bases in between. The DNA for the CDR3 is TGCAGTGCTACCCTAGGTTACTACGAGCAGTACTTC. It is translated as CSATLGYYEQYF.

The chain combines TRBV6-4 with TRBJ2-3, with a possible D match to TRBD1 (6 bases). In germline, CDR1 is MRHNA, CDR2 SNTAGT. The CDR3 sequence is 14 residues long. Trimming took off 8 bases at V and 0 bases at J, with 12 bases between the two ends. CDR3 bases: TGTGCCAGCTCCCGGGACATGAGCACAGATACGCAGTATTTT. Its translation is CASSRDMSTDTQYF.

The J gene is TRBJ1-4, the V gene TRBV4-3; D ambiguous. Trimming removed 0 bases at V and 0 bases at J, with 17 bases between. The CDR3 is 19 residues long. Germline V gene sequence: CDR1 LGHNA, CDR2 YSLEER. CDR3 protein: CASSQDVGARRTTNEKLFF. Written as DNA, the CDR3 is TGCGCCAGCAGCCAAGATGTAGGCGCGAGACGGACAACTAATGAAAAACTGTTTTTT.

In its sample, this clonotype was seen a few times. The CDR3 protein is CASANDVIGIETQYF. CDR3 in DNA: TGTGCTAGTGCCAACGACGTAATAGGTATAGAGACCCAGTACTTC. The chain is built from TRBV12-5 and TRBJ2-5, with D unresolved. The ends were cut back, 7 bases at V and 4 bases at J, with 19 bases in the middle. The CDR3 runs to 15 residues. The germline CDR1 and CDR2 sequences are LGHNT and FRNRAP.

Points on this clonotype: This may arise from a read error, as a much more abundant clone is one base away. Because it lacks the conserved phenylalanine or tryptophan at the end, this CDR3 is likely a read error. This chain links TRBV20-1 with TRBJ2-7, with D uncertain. Trimming pared 5 bases from V and 1 base from J, leaving 9 bases between. Germline loops: CDR1 DFQATT, CDR2 SNEGSKA (reference sequence). The CDR3 spans 12 residues. The CDR3 reads CSAPRGSYEQYL. The CDR3 region has the DNA TGCAGTGCTCCCCGTGGATCCTACGAGCAGTACCTC.

This clonotype appeared a single time. The genes are TRBV5-1 and TRBJ1-1; D is uncertain. Trimming left V 0 bases short and J 5 bases short, with 20 bases between. CDR3 length equals 17 residues. Germline V gene lookup returns CDR1 SGHRS and CDR2 YFSETQ. As DNA, the CDR3 is TGCGCCAGCAGCTTGGCGGCATCATACAGAGGAGAGACTGAAGCTTTCTTT. Translation gives CASSLAASYRGETEAFF.